This entry lists 12 T cell receptor beta chains sequenced from one sample in a study of OX40 agonist ivuxolimab in advanced cancers. TCRdb keeps only in-frame clones here, not all; method: immunoSEQ multiplex PCR. The sample holds around 30,000 clones; approximately 82% are singletons and the top ten take about 2.7%. The sample here was CD4+ or CD8+ T cells sorted from blood, taken in a trial of the OX40 agonist ivuxolimab. The receptors derive from an adult with an advanced solid tumor such as melanoma, head and neck, liver or kidney cancer.

In nucleotides, the CDR3 is TGTGCCAGCACACGGGACAACTCCTACGAGCAGTACTTC. Translation: CASTRDNSYEQYF. This sequence joins TRBV5-4 and TRBJ2-5, with D tentatively TRBD1 (6 bases). The DNA end favors TRBJ2-7, so the J call may be wrong. Germline V gives CDR1 SGHNT, CDR2 YYREEE (reference sequence). This CDR3 region has 13 residues.

This clone appeared a few times. The rearrangement joins TRBV18 to TRBJ1-4, with 8 bases lining up with TRBD1. The CDR3 spans 15 residues. The J segment lost 4 bases and the V segment lost 3 bases, leaving 4 bases of the junction unmatched. The germline CDR1 and CDR2 sequences are KGHSH and LQKENI. The CDR3 region has the DNA TGTGCCAGCTCACCTGGACAGGGAGATAATGAAAAACTGTTTTTT. It is translated as CASSPGQGDNEKLFF.

The J gene is TRBJ2-2, the V gene TRBV7-3, with 8 nucleotides matching TRBD2. J was trimmed by 5 bases and V by 5 bases; bases with no gene match: 13. CDR3 length equals 17 residues. Germline V gene data show CDR1 as SGHTA and CDR2 as FQGTGA. The CDR3 region is CASSRQPAGGGTGELFF. The CDR3 DNA reads TGTGCCAGCAGCCGGCAGCCCGCGGGAGGCGGGACCGGGGAGCTGTTTTTT.

The table lists this clone with a count of one. V and J are TRBV29-1 and TRBJ2-5; D tentatively fits TRBD1 or TRBD2 (5 bases each). Trimming left V 7 bases short and J 1 base short, with 10 bases between. From germline, CDR1 is SQVTM and CDR2 ANQGSEA. The CDR3 is made up of 12 amino acids. The CDR3 sequence: CSGGGGQETQYF. For the CDR3, the DNA is TGCAGCGGGGGTGGGGGCCAAGAGACCCAGTACTTC.

This chain connects TRBV6-6 to TRBJ1-5; D unclear. This CDR3 has 15 residues. Germline V CDR1 and CDR2: MNHNY, SVGAGI (reference sequence). Trimming left V 1 base short and J 7 bases short, with 14 bases between. CDR3 sequence: CASSYLTALHQPQHF. In DNA form, the CDR3 reads TGTGCCAGCAGTTACTTGACTGCCTTGCACCAGCCCCAGCATTTT.

The chain carries TRBV18 and TRBJ2-6; D possibly corresponds to TRBD1 (6 bases). Germline CDR1 and CDR2: KGHSH and LQKENI. V shed 2 bases and J shed 1 base, with 15 bases lying between them. The length of the CDR3 is 18 residues. The CDR3 region has the DNA TGTGCCAGCTCACCAGTAGGGCAGGGGCTTTCTGGGGCCAACGTCCTGACTTTC. Protein: CASSPVGQGLSGANVLTF. Together with reference TRBV18 and TRBJ2-6, the CDR3 gives the full variable domain: NAGVMQNPRHLVRRRGQEARLRCSPMKGHSHVYWYRQLPEEGLKFMVYLQKENIIDESGMPKERFSAEFPKEGPSILRIQQVVRGDSAAYFCASSPVGQGLSGANVLTFGAGSRLTVL.

The chain recombines TRBV5-4 with TRBJ1-1, with a weak D call TRBD1 (6 bases). With 0 bases removed from V and 0 bases from J, the gap between germline ends came to 12 bases. CDR1 is SGHNT, CDR2 YYREEE, per germline (reference sequence). The CDR3 runs 16 residues. The CDR3 region is CASSLGGGVMNTEAFF. The CDR3 region has the DNA TGTGCCAGCAGCTTGGGCGGGGGCGTCATGAACACTGAAGCTTTCTTT.

The rearrangement joins TRBV10-3 to TRBJ2-7; 9 bases fit TRBD1. The CDR3 sequence is 13 residues long. Germline V gene data show CDR1 as ENHRY and CDR2 as SYGVKD. The V segment lost 7 bases and the J segment 5 bases; nucleotides outside the gene matches: 6. CDR3 residues: CAITTGQGNEQYF. The CDR3 DNA reads as TGTGCCATCACCACGGGACAGGGAAACGAGCAGTACTTC.

The rearrangement joins TRBV6-6 to TRBJ1-2, with 10 bases that match TRBD1. Germline V lookup: CDR1 MNHNY, CDR2 SVGAGI (reference sequence). The CDR3 is made up of 16 amino acids. Unmatched junction bases numbered 14, after V lost 7 bases and J lost 6 bases. CDR3 region: CASTYPRQGARNGYTF. The CDR3 nucleotides read TGTGCCAGCACCTACCCCCGACAGGGGGCGCGGAATGGCTACACCTTC.

This chain uses TRBV5-6 with TRBJ2-1, with a weak D call TRBD1 (5 bases). This CDR3 spans 14 amino acids. V lost 2 bases to trimming and J lost 7 bases, with 13 bases between them. The germline CDR1 and CDR2 sequences are SGHDT and YYEEEE. This chain's CDR3 is CASSLGRPGNEQFF. In nucleotides, the CDR3 is TGTGCCAGCAGCTTAGGGCGGCCAGGGAATGAGCAGTTCTTC.

This sequence joins TRBV30 and TRBJ1-1; 9 nucleotides agree with TRBD1. CDR1 and CDR2 from the germline V gene are GTSNPN and SVGIG (reference sequence). This CDR3 has 11 amino acids. J was trimmed by 8 bases and V by 7 bases; bases with no gene match: 5. CDR3 in amino acids: CASDRGTEAFF. In DNA, the CDR3 is TGTGCCTCGGACAGGGGAACCGAAGCTTTCTTT. The full variable domain, completed using reference TRBV30 and TRBJ1-1, is SQTIHQWPATLVQPVGSPLSLECTVEGTSNPNLYWYRQAAGRGLQLLFYSVGIGQISSEVPQNLSASRPQDRQFILSSKKLLLSDSGFYLCASDRGTEAFFGQGTRLTVV.

The rearrangement uses TRBV7-9 and TRBJ1-1; no clear D gene. The V gene lost 1 base and the J gene lost 7 bases, with 4 bases spanning the gap. Germline V gene lookup returns CDR1 SEHNR and CDR2 FQNEAQ (reference sequence). CDR3 length: 11 amino acids. CDR3 DNA: TGTGCCAGCAGCTTAGGAGGTGAAGCTTTCTTT. It encodes CASSLGGEAFF.